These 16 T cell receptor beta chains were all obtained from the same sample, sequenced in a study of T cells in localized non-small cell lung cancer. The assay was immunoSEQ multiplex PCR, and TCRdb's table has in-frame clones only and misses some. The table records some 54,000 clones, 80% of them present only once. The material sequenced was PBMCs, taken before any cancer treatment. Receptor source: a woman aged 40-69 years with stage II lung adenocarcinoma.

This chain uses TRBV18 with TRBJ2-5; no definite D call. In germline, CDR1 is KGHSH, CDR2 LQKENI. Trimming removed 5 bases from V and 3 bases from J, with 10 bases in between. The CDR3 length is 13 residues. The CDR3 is CASSANSEETQYF. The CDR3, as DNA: TGTGCCAGCTCAGCCAATTCGGAAGAGACCCAGTACTTC.

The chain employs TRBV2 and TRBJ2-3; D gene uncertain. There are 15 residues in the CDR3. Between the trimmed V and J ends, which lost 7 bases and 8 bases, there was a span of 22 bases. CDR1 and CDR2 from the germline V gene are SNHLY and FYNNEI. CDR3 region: CASKRTMLGMGTQYF. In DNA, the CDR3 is TGTGCCAGCAAGAGAACCATGCTAGGAATGGGTACGCAGTATTTT.

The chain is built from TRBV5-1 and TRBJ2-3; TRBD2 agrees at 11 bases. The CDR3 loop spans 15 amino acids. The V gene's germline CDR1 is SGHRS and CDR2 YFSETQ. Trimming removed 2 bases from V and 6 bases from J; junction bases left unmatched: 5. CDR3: CASSLSSGGRDTQYF. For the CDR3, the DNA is TGCGCCAGCAGCTTATCTAGCGGGGGGCGGGATACGCAGTATTTT.

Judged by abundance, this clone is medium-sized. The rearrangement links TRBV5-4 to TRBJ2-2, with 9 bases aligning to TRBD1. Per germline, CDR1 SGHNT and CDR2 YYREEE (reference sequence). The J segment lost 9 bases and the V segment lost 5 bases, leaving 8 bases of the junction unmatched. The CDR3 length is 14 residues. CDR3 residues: CASRLDRGSRELFF. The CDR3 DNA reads TGTGCCAGCAGACTCGACAGGGGGAGCAGGGAGCTGTTTTTT.

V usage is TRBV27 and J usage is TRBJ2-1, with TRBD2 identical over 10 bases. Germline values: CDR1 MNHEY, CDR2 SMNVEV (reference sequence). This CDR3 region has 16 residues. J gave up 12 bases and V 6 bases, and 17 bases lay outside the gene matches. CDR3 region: CASRKEGLARVGGQFF. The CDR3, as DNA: TGTGCCAGCAGAAAAGAGGGACTAGCGAGAGTGGGCGGGCAGTTCTTC.

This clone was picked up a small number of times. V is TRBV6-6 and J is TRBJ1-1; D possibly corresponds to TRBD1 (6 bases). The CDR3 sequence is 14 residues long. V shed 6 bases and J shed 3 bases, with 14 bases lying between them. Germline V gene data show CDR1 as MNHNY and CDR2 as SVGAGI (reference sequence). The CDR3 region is CASSHQRGDTEAFF. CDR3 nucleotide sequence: TGTGCCAGCAGCCACCAGAGGGGGGACACTGAAGCTTTCTTT.

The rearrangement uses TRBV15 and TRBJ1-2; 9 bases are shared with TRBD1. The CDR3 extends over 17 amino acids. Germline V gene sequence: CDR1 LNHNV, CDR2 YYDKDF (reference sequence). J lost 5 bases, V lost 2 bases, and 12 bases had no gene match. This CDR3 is CATSRMNRGPRGYGYTF. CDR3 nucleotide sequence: TGTGCCACCAGCAGAATGAACAGGGGGCCGCGGGGTTATGGCTACACCTTC.

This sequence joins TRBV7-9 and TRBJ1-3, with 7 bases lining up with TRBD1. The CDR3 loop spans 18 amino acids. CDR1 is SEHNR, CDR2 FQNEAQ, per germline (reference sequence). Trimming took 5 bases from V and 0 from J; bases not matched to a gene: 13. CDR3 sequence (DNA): TGTGCCAGCAGCCTTGGGGCCTGGACAGGTCCCTCTGGAAACACCATATATTTT. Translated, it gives CASSLGAWTGPSGNTIYF.

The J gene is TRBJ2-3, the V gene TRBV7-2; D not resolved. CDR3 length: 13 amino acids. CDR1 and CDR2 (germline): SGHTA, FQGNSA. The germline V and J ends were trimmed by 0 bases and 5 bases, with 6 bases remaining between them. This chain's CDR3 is CASSLAERDTQYF. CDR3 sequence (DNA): TGTGCCAGCAGCTTAGCGGAGAGAGATACGCAGTATTTT.

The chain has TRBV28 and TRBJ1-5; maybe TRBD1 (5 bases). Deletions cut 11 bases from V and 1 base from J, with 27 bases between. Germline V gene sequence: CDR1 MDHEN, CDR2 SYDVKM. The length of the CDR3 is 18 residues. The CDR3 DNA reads TGTGCCGCACGGTTTGAGGGAGGGGACCTATCCAGCAATCAGCCCCAGCATTTT. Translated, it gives CAARFEGGDLSSNQPQHF. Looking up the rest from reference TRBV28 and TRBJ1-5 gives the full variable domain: DVKVTQSSRYLVKRTGEKVFLECVQDMDHENMFWYRQDPGLGLRLIYFSYDVKMKEKGDIPEGYSVSREKKERFSLILESASTNQTSMYLCAARFEGGDLSSNQPQHFGDGTRLSIL.

This CDR3 is CASSFQGPMNTEAFF. Written as DNA, the CDR3 is TGTGCCAGCAGCTTTCAGGGGCCGATGAACACTGAAGCTTTCTTT. The chain is built from TRBV14 and TRBJ1-1; D is perhaps TRBD1 (6 bases). This CDR3 comprises 15 residues. V was cut by 5 bases and J by 0 bases, with 13 bases left in between. CDR1 is SGHDN and CDR2 is FVKESK in the germline V gene.

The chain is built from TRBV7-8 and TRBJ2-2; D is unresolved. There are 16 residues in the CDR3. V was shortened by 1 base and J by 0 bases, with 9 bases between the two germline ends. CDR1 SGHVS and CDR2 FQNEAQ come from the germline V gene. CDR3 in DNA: TGTGCCAGCAGCTTAGTCTCCAGAGCGAACACCGGGGAGCTGTTTTTT. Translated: CASSLVSRANTGELFF. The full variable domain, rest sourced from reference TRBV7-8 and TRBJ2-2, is GAGVSQSPRYKVAKRGQDVALRCDPISGHVSLFWYQQALGQGPEFLTYFQNEAQLDKSGLPSDRFFAERPEGSVSTLKIQRTQQEDSAVYLCASSLVSRANTGELFFGEGSRLTVL.

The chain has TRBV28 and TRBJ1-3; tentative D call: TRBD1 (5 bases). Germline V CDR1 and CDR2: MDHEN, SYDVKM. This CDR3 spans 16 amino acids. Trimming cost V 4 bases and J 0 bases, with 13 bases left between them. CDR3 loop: CASSSIGGSSGNTIYF. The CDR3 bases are TGTGCCAGCAGTTCTATCGGGGGTAGCTCTGGAAACACCATATATTTT.

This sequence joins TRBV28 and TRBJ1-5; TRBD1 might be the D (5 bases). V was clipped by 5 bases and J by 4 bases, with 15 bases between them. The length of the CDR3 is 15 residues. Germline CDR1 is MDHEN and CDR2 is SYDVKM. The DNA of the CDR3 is TGTGCCAGCAGTCTCCTCACGGGGGGGAATCAGCCCCAGCATTTT. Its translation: CASSLLTGGNQPQHF. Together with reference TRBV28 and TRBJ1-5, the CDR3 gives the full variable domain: DVKVTQSSRYLVKRTGEKVFLECVQDMDHENMFWYRQDPGLGLRLIYFSYDVKMKEKGDIPEGYSVSREKKERFSLILESASTNQTSMYLCASSLLTGGNQPQHFGDGTRLSIL.

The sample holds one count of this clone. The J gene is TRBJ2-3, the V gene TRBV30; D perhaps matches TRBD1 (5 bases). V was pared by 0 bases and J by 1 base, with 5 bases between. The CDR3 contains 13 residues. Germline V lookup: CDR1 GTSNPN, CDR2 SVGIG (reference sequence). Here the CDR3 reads CAWSVGGTDTQYF. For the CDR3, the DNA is TGTGCCTGGAGTGTAGGGGGCACAGATACGCAGTATTTT.

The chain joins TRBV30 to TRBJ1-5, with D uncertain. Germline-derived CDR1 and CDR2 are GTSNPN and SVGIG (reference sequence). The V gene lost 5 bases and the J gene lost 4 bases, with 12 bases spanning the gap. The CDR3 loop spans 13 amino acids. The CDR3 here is CAWGDRTNQPQHF. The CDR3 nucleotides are TGTGCCTGGGGAGATAGAACAAATCAGCCCCAGCATTTT.